This TCR beta chain was recovered during a study of T cells in Graves' hyperthyroidism and ophthalmopathy. It was RNA transcripts that yielded the amplified TCR beta CDR3 regions. First-round RT-PCR targeting the TCR CDR3 was performed with the HTBI primer set. In TCRdb, the multiplex PCR reads were re-called with MiXCR into one record per CDR3 protein. The sample has over 350,000 distinct CDR3 sequences; more than 12% are singletons. The CDR3 is made up of 15 amino acids. V was clipped by 3 bases and J by 3 bases; unmatched bases: 6. This clonotype has ten or more counts. This TCR came from a man in his fifties or sixties with Graves' ophthalmopathy. The chain joins TRBV12-3 or TRBV12-4 to TRBJ2-7; 9 bases map to TRBD1. Sequenced: blood. The CDR3: CASSFGDRGGYEQYF. The CDR3 nucleotides read TGTGCCAGCAGTTTCGGCGACAGGGGGGGCTACGAGCAGTACTTC.